This is a list of T cell receptor beta chains from one sample in a study of T cell repertoires in cytomegalovirus infection. From the reads, TCRdb called clonotypes with MiXCR, one entry per CDR3 protein. This sample carries about 260,000 distinct CDR3 sequences, roughly 13% of them seen once, and the ten largest clones take around 8.7%. The sample was PBMCs. These receptors all stem from a human donor in good health (CMV status not recorded). Some clones in this sample may be carry-over from other donors' samples. CDR3s include the opening cysteine and the closing phenylalanine or tryptophan.

v_call	j_call	cdr3_aa
TRBV7-9	TRBJ1-2	CASSAVPEGYTF
TRBV20-1	TRBJ2-6	CSAMRGLGANVLTF
TRBV18	TRBJ1-1	CASSPPWQKTEAFF
TRBV7-9	TRBJ2-5	CASSFRTDRETQYF
TRBV20-1	TRBJ1-2	CSAQARGGKEANYGYTF
TRBV28	TRBJ1-5	CASSSLTRMGSGNQPQHF
TRBV5-1	TRBJ1-1	CASSSTGFNTEAFF
TRBV6-2/TRBV6-3	TRBJ2-7	CASSNTRGLGYYEQYF
TRBV20-1	TRBJ1-5	CSARDTRPVGSNQPQHF
TRBV4-3	TRBJ2-1	CASSQGGGVGLAVYNEQFF
TRBV29-1	TRBJ1-2	CSSRTGTTPYGYTF
TRBV7-2	TRBJ1-4	CASSSLAGTTNEKLFF
TRBV10-3	TRBJ1-5	CAISELGNNQPQHF
TRBV7-2	TRBJ1-1	CASSLRGQGTEAFF
TRBV27	TRBJ2-7	CASSQRGDEQYF
TRBV7-8	TRBJ2-2	CASSLVPVQGNTGELFF
TRBV6-5	TRBJ1-5	CASRPDRVGNQPQHF
TRBV19	TRBJ2-7	CASSRRDSFLSYEQYF
TRBV11-2	TRBJ2-7	CASSSTAGRSYEQYF
TRBV4-3	TRBJ2-1	CASSQKGARQFF
TRBV14	TRBJ1-1	CASSTWTARNTEAFF
TRBV6-5	TRBJ2-7	CASRLQGAYEQYF
TRBV20-1	TRBJ2-1	CSALWPPAYNEQFF
TRBV20-1	TRBJ2-5	CSGIDPAGGQETQYF
TRBV12-3/TRBV12-4	TRBJ2-3	CASSWRGTDTQYF
TRBV7-2	TRBJ1-2	CASSRNNYGYTF
TRBV7-2	TRBJ2-7	CASSPGASGGAYEQYF
TRBV28	TRBJ1-2	CASSLQGSYGYTF
TRBV28	TRBJ2-1	CASSRVGGHYNEQFF
TRBV18	TRBJ2-1	CASSAVNGTRISNEQFF
TRBV29-1	TRBJ2-1	CSVGNRGTYNEQFF
TRBV11-2	TRBJ2-2	CASSFRTGANTGELFF
TRBV28	TRBJ2-7	CASSSPNYEQYF
TRBV7-9	TRBJ1-1	CASTGGGGVNTEAFF
TRBV7-2	TRBJ1-1	CASSYRPGTTEAFF
TRBV7-9	TRBJ2-7	CASSLARPPQYF
TRBV7-8	TRBJ2-3	CASSSRTGVGTDTQYF
TRBV7-2	TRBJ2-2	CASSPSGAGAGGELFF
TRBV7-2	TRBJ2-5	CASSLEPVPQETQYF
TRBV19	TRBJ1-5	CASTQGPLDNQPQHF
TRBV12-3/TRBV12-4	TRBJ2-7	CASTRMGAGVKQYF
TRBV4-3	TRBJ2-1	CASSHELAANYNEQFF
TRBV20-1	TRBJ2-1	CSGRTSRKSLGQFF
TRBV7-9	TRBJ2-7	CASSFDAGGATGEQYF
TRBV20-1	TRBJ2-3	CSARFPVTSTDTQYF
TRBV29-1	TRBJ1-1	CSVGATDSLTEAFF
TRBV12-3/TRBV12-4	TRBJ1-1	CASRPGTGGRFGNTEAFF